Shown below are 4 T cell receptor beta chains from a single sample sequenced in a study of CD4 T cells in relation to SARS-CoV-2 and coronaviruses. Unexposed donor CD4+ T cells date from about 2011-2018, before the COVID-19 pandemic. Using immunoSEQ multiplex PCR, the repertoire was profiled, and TCRdb retains in-frame clones only, with some absent. Found here are about 68,000 clones, 80% to 95% of them singletons; the top ten hold 0.2% to 0.25%. Input material: naive CD4+ T cells from PBMCs. The sample's subset: naive CD4+ T cells isolated by negative enrichment. These receptors all come from a human donor in good health.

This rearrangement joins TRBV5-1 to TRBJ2-7; D possibly corresponds to TRBD2 (5 bases). Trimming took 4 bases from V and 5 from J, leaving 22 bases between them. This CDR3 has 16 amino acids. The germline V gene encodes CDR1 SGHRS and CDR2 YFSETQ. The CDR3 sequence is CASSPFGSGGMDEQYF. The CDR3 DNA reads TGCGCCAGCAGCCCTTTTGGGTCCGGAGGTATGGACGAGCAGTACTTC.

The rearrangement joins TRBV27 to TRBJ1-1; 7 bases are shared with TRBD1. J gave up 7 bases and V 6 bases, and 8 bases lay outside the gene matches. The CDR3 runs 13 residues. Germline V gene lookup returns CDR1 MNHEY and CDR2 SMNVEV (reference sequence). The DNA for the CDR3 is TGTGCCAGCAGCCGCACCCGGGACAGTGAAGCTTTCTTT. Its protein is CASSRTRDSEAFF.

This chain joins TRBV27 and TRBJ2-7, with TRBD2 as a possible D gene (6 bases). This CDR3 is 15 amino acids long. Trimming pared 11 bases from V and 6 bases from J, leaving 26 bases between. CDR1 is MNHEY and CDR2 is SMNVEV in the germline V gene (reference sequence). The CDR3 bases are TGTGCCCCCCGGCGCTTTCATTTTTTAGCGGTCGAGCAGTACTTC. Protein product: CAPRRFHFLAVEQYF.

The rearrangement links TRBV12-3 or TRBV12-4 to TRBJ1-5; no definite D call. The V and J ends lost 6 bases and 7 bases respectively, with 10 bases between them. The CDR3 runs to 12 residues. The CDR3 loop reads CASRDGYQPQHF. The CDR3 nucleotides are TGTGCCAGCAGGGACGGATACCAGCCCCAGCATTTT.